One and the same sample provided the 25 T cell receptor beta chains below, sequenced in a study of shared clonotypes between healthy human individuals (dated by TCRdb to about 2020). The library relied on the immunoSEQ multiplex PCR assay. TCRdb retrieved this table from immuneACCESS and kept in-frame rearrangements only. Not all clones are present; in checked studies, unresolved V genes account for under half, and no reason is known for the remainder. The sample table holds 550,000 to 850,000 clones, of which just under 75% were seen once. The ten largest clones take up approximately 1.8% of the sample. Sequencing was done on a sample of memory CD4+ T cells sorted from blood. Reading the label with the study, this specimen's cell subset or site is: CD45RA-negative fraction. These receptors all come from a woman in her thirties in good health.

V and J are TRBV19 and TRBJ2-7; 11 bases map to TRBD1. Trimming cost V 6 bases and J 6 bases; bases outside gene matches: 13. The CDR3 covers 16 residues. Germline-derived CDR1 and CDR2 are LNHDA and SQIVND (reference sequence). The CDR3 region has the DNA TGTGCCAGTAGATCCATCGGGACAGGGGGTTGGGGCGAGCAGTACTTC. Protein: CASRSIGTGGWGEQYF.

V gene TRBV4-1 combines with J gene TRBJ2-1, with TRBD2 identical over 10 bases. This CDR3 spans 16 amino acids. Germline lookup yields CDR1 MGHRA and CDR2 YSYEKL. Trimming removed 0 bases from V and 7 bases from J; junction bases left unmatched: 6. In DNA, the CDR3 is TGCGCCAGCAGCCAAGATGGAGCGGGGGGGACAAATGAGCAGTTCTTC. This translates into CASSQDGAGGTNEQFF.

The chain couples TRBV20-1 to TRBJ1-2; D possibly corresponds to TRBD1 (5 bases). This CDR3 region has 11 residues. Trimming left V 5 bases short and J 5 bases short, with 9 bases between. The germline V gene has CDR1 DFQATT and CDR2 SNEGSKA (reference sequence). The DNA of the CDR3 is TGCAGTGCTCATCCAGGGTATGGCTACACCTTC. The encoded protein is CSAHPGYGYTF.

The V and J genes are TRBV6-6 and TRBJ2-7, with 13 bases identical to TRBD2. The CDR3 has 15 residues. The germline V gene encodes CDR1 MNHNY and CDR2 SVGAGI (reference sequence). Unmatched junction bases numbered 7, after V lost 5 bases and J lost 6 bases. CDR3 nucleotides: TGTGCCAGCAGTGGACTAGCGGGAGAGGTGGGCGAGCAGTACTTC. It encodes CASSGLAGEVGEQYF.

This sequence joins TRBV10-2 and TRBJ1-3; no definite D call. Trimming removed 3 bases at V and 4 bases at J, with 13 bases between. This CDR3 region has 15 residues. Germline loops: CDR1 WSHSY, CDR2 SAAADI. The CDR3 loop reads CASSDRTSSGNTIYF. The CDR3 nucleotides are TGCGCCAGCAGTGATCGGACGAGCTCAGGAAACACCATATATTTT.

The chain uses TRBV19 and TRBJ1-5; tentative D call: TRBD1 (5 bases). Germline CDR1 reads LNHDA; CDR2 reads SQIVND (reference sequence). Trimming took 5 bases from V and 11 from J, leaving 16 bases between them. The CDR3 is made up of 13 amino acids. The CDR3: CASSRGPYGTQHF. The CDR3 DNA is TGTGCCAGTAGTCGGGGCCCCTACGGGACCCAGCATTTT.

This chain joins TRBV19 and TRBJ2-2; no reliable D call. Germline V gene data show CDR1 as LNHDA and CDR2 as SQIVND (reference sequence). V was cut by 5 bases and J by 0 bases, with 7 bases left in between. There are 14 residues in the CDR3. In nucleotides, the CDR3 is TGTGCCAGTAGTGAAGGGTCGAACACCGGGGAGCTGTTTTTT. Its translation: CASSEGSNTGELFF.

This clone has a handful of counts. Distinct nucleotide sequences in the sample also encode this CDR3. The rearrangement links TRBV5-1 to TRBJ2-2, with a weak D call TRBD2 (7 bases). Deletions cut 2 bases from V and 6 bases from J, with 11 bases between. Germline loops: CDR1 SGHRS, CDR2 YFSETQ. The CDR3 is made up of 14 amino acids. The CDR3 region is CASSLTGRAGELFF. Written as DNA, the CDR3 is TGCGCCAGCAGCTTAACAGGGAGGGCCGGGGAGCTGTTTTTT.

V is TRBV9 and J is TRBJ2-7; TRBD2 agrees at 9 bases. There are 15 residues in the CDR3. After removal of 4 bases from V and 6 bases from J, the junction contained 11 bases not matched to a gene. Germline V gene data show CDR1 as SGDLS and CDR2 as YYNGEE. CDR3: CASSPRFSGSGEQYF. The CDR3 DNA is TGTGCCAGCAGCCCCCGTTTTAGCGGGAGTGGCGAGCAGTACTTC.

The chain joins TRBV27 to TRBJ2-1; the match to TRBD2 covers 7 bases. Germline CDR1 MNHEY, CDR2 SMNVEV (reference sequence). The J segment lost 3 bases and the V segment lost 5 bases, leaving 13 bases of the junction unmatched. CDR3 length: 17 residues. The DNA of the CDR3 is TGTGCCAGCAGTCCCCCCCTCGGGACTACCGGCTACAATGAGCAGTTCTTC. Translated, it gives CASSPPLGTTGYNEQFF.

V is TRBV6-1 and J is TRBJ1-5, with D unresolved. CDR3 length equals 14 residues. Trimming pared 8 bases from V and 0 bases from J, leaving 11 bases between. Germline V gene data show CDR1 as MNHNS and CDR2 as SASEGT. The CDR3 coding sequence is TGTGCCAGCGGGCCGGAATATAGCAATCAGCCCCAGCATTTT. Translated, it gives CASGPEYSNQPQHF.

This clone was recorded only once. CDR3 residues: CASSPGTSTGELFF. CDR3 sequence (DNA): TGTGCCAGCTCGCCCGGGACTAGCACCGGGGAGCTGTTTTTT. V is TRBV18 and J is TRBJ2-2; TRBD2 aligns across 8 bases. V trimming: 6 bases; J trimming: 4 bases; junction bases outside the gene matches: 4. The CDR3 consists of 14 residues. Germline V lookup: CDR1 KGHSH, CDR2 LQKENI.

This clone was found once. This chain connects TRBV11-3 to TRBJ1-5, with 12 bases fitting TRBD1. This CDR3 spans 17 amino acids. Per germline, CDR1 SGHNT and CDR2 YENEEA. Unmatched junction bases numbered 6, after V lost 3 bases and J lost 3 bases. The DNA for the CDR3 is TGTGCCAGCAGCTTCCTGCCGGGACAGGGGGCCAATCAGCCCCAGCATTTT. It codes for CASSFLPGQGANQPQHF.

The chain uses TRBV5-1 and TRBJ2-4; D is unclear. The V and J ends lost 4 bases and 6 bases respectively, with 17 bases between them. Germline lookup yields CDR1 SGHRS and CDR2 YFSETQ. The CDR3 totals 15 residues. CDR3 in DNA: TGCGCCAGCAGCCCAACCGGCCAAGGCGGAAACATTCAGTACTTC. Translated: CASSPTGQGGNIQYF.

V and J are TRBV6-4 and TRBJ2-5; D is unresolved. CDR3 length equals 19 residues. Germline loops: CDR1 MRHNA, CDR2 SNTAGT. V lost 3 bases and J 0 bases, leaving 23 bases between the germline ends. CDR3 coding DNA: TGTGCCAGCAGTGAACTGGAAGAGTCGTCCGTACCCCACCAAGAGACCCAGTACTTC. Protein sequence: CASSELEESSVPHQETQYF.

The J gene is TRBJ2-7, the V gene TRBV5-4, with TRBD2 identical over 15 bases. The length of the CDR3 is 16 residues. V gave up 2 bases and J gave up 5 bases; unmatched junction bases: 5. Germline V gene sequence: CDR1 SGHNT, CDR2 YYREEE (reference sequence). The CDR3 is CASSFGTSGRWDEQYF. CDR3 DNA sequence: TGTGCCAGCAGCTTTGGGACTAGCGGGAGGTGGGACGAGCAGTACTTC. Supplemented by reference TRBV5-4 and TRBJ2-7, the full variable domain reads ETGVTQSPTHLIKTRGQQVTLRCSSQSGHNTVSWYQQALGQGPQFIFQYYREEENGRGNFPPRFSGLQFPNYSSELNVNALELDDSALYLCASSFGTSGRWDEQYFGPGTRLTVT.

Concerning this clone itself: At one end, the junction sequence differs from germline, possibly due to a read error. The rearrangement joins TRBV15 to TRBJ2-1; tentative D call: TRBD2 (7 bases). Germline CDR1 reads LNHNV; CDR2 reads YYDKDF (reference sequence). This CDR3 has 15 amino acids. The CDR3 DNA is TGTGCCACCAGCACCTACAACAGGGAGGGCAATGTGCAGTTCTTC. Translation: CATSTYNREGNVQFF.

This clone has a single count. The chain uses TRBV6-1 and TRBJ1-2; 7 bases fit TRBD1. Germline CDR1 and CDR2: MNHNS and SASEGT. V lost 8 bases and J lost 4; bases outside the gene matches: 13. This CDR3 comprises 15 residues. The CDR3 sequence is CASSADRQGGYGYTF. The CDR3 region has the DNA TGTGCCAGCTCAGCCGATAGACAGGGAGGCTATGGCTACACCTTC.

The rearrangement links TRBV28 to TRBJ2-7; D unresolved. V was clipped by 3 bases and J by 1 base, with 13 bases between them. The CDR3 runs to 15 residues. Germline CDR1 is MDHEN and CDR2 is SYDVKM. In DNA form, the CDR3 reads TGTGCCAGCAGTTTGAAGGGTATGAGTTCCTACGAGCAGTACTTC. Its protein product is CASSLKGMSSYEQYF.

This clone is a singleton in its sample. The chain joins TRBV2 to TRBJ2-2, with 11 bases that match TRBD1. V lost 6 bases, J lost 3 bases, and 9 bases stayed unmatched. The CDR3 contains 17 residues. Looked up from germline, CDR1 is SNHLY and CDR2 is FYNNEI. Here the CDR3 reads CASRPGQGAVDTGELFF. CDR3 bases: TGTGCCAGCAGGCCCGGACAGGGGGCAGTTGACACCGGGGAGCTGTTTTTT.

The chain uses TRBV5-1 and TRBJ2-1; D is undetermined. In germline, CDR1 is SGHRS, CDR2 YFSETQ. This CDR3 comprises 13 residues. With 0 bases removed from V and 9 bases from J, the gap between germline ends came to 10 bases. CDR3 in amino acids: CASSLVANIEQFF. The CDR3 DNA sequence: TGCGCCAGCAGCTTGGTCGCCAATATTGAGCAGTTCTTC.

The chain combines TRBV18 with TRBJ2-3, with D hard to call. The CDR3 covers 15 residues. CDR1 is KGHSH and CDR2 is LQKENI in the germline V gene. V was pared by 2 bases and J by 1 base, with 10 bases between. CDR3 region: CASSPVLLGTDTQYF. In DNA, the CDR3 is TGTGCCAGCTCACCAGTCCTCCTTGGCACAGATACGCAGTATTTT.

This clone was detected a few times. V usage is TRBV28 and J usage is TRBJ2-1; 8 nucleotides align to TRBD1. V lost 5 bases and J lost 4; bases outside the gene matches: 13. This CDR3 spans 17 amino acids. Per the germline V gene, CDR1 is MDHEN and CDR2 is SYDVKM. The chain's CDR3 is CASSTSGQGLPYNEQFF. CDR3 nucleotides: TGTGCCAGCAGTACATCCGGACAGGGACTCCCTTACAATGAGCAGTTCTTC.

This clone was observed a handful of times. The rearrangement uses TRBV5-6 and TRBJ1-4; 12 bases align to TRBD1. The CDR3 extends over 16 amino acids. The junction had 7 bases not matched to a gene; V was cut back by 4 bases and J by 6 bases. Germline-derived CDR1 and CDR2 are SGHDT and YYEEEE. CDR3 bases: TGTGCCAGCAGCAGAGGGACAGGGGGCGCAGATGAAAAACTGTTTTTT. Encoded protein: CASSRGTGGADEKLFF.

The gene calls are TRBV5-1 and TRBJ2-6; D possibly uses TRBD1 or TRBD2 (6 bases each). Trimming stripped 7 bases from V and 0 bases from J, with 14 bases between. The CDR3 has 16 amino acids. Germline values: CDR1 SGHRS, CDR2 YFSETQ. The CDR3 reads CASASGATSGANVLTF. CDR3 bases: TGCGCCAGCGCCTCGGGGGCCACCTCTGGGGCCAACGTCCTGACTTTC.